This T cell receptor beta chain was found in a study of T cell repertoires in cytomegalovirus infection. This clonotype was seen only a few times. TCRdb re-analysed the reads in MiXCR, keeping a single row per CDR3 protein. The table lists approximately 750,000 distinct CDR3 sequences, about 40% of them singletons. V dropped 1 base and J dropped 1 base, with 14 bases sitting between them. CDR1 is SGHTA and CDR2 is FQGNSA in the germline V gene. The CDR3 sequence is 16 residues long. The TCR comes from a human donor in good health (CMV status not recorded). Some clones in this sample may be carry-over from other donors' samples. Sequenced sample: PBMCs. This chain joins TRBV7-2 and TRBJ2-7, with D possibly being TRBD1 (5 bases). For the CDR3, the DNA is TGTGCCAGCAGCTTAGGGGGCCCCCCTCTTTCCTACGAGCAGTACTTC. Encoded protein: CASSLGGPPLSYEQYF.